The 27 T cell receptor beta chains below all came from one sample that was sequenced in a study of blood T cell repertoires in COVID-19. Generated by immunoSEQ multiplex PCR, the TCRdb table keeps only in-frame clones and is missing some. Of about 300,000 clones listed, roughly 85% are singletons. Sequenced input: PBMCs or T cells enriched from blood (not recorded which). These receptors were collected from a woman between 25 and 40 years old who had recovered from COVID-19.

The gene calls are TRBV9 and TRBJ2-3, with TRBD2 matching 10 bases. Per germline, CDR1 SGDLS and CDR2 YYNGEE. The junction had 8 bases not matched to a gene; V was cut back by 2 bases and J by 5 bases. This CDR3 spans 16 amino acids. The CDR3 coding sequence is TGTGCCAGCAGCGTCCAAGCGGGGGGGCCCGTAGATACGCAGTATTTT. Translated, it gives CASSVQAGGPVDTQYF. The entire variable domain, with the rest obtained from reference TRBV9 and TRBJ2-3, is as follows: DSGVTQTPKHLITATGQRVTLRCSPRSGDLSVYWYQQSLDQGLQFLIQYYNGEERAKGNILERFSAQQFPDLHSELNLSSLELGDSALYFCASSVQAGGPVDTQYFGPGTRLTVL.

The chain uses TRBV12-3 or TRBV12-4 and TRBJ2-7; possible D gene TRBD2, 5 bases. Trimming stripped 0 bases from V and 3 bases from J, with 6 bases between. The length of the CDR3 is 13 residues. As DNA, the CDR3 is TGTGCCAGCAGTTTAGCCGGGGTCTACGAGCAGTACTTC. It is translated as CASSLAGVYEQYF.

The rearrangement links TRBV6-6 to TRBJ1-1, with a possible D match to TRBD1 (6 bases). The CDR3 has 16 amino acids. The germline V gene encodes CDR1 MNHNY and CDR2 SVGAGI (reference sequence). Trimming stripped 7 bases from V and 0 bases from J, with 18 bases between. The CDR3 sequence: CASTTLGQNMNTEAFF. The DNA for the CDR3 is TGTGCCAGCACGACCCTCGGACAGAACATGAACACTGAAGCTTTCTTT.

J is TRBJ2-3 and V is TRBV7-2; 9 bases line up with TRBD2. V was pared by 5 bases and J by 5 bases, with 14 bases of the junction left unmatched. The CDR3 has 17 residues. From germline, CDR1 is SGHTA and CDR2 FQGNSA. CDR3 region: CASSQPQRGDQGDTQYF. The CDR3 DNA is TGTGCCAGCAGCCAGCCCCAGCGGGGGGACCAAGGAGATACGCAGTATTTT.

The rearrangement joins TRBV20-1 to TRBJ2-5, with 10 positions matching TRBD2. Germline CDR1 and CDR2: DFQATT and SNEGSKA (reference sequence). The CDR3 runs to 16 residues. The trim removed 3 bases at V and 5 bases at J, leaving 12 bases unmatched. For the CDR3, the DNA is TGCAGTGCTAGTAGGCTAGCGGGGGCCGAGGGGGAGACCCAGTACTTC. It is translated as CSASRLAGAEGETQYF.

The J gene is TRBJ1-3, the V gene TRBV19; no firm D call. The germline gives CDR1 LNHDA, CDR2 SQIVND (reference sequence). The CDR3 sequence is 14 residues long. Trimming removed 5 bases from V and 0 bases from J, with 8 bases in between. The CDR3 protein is CASSAEYSGNTIYF. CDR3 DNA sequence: TGTGCCAGTAGTGCGGAGTACTCTGGAAACACCATATATTTT.

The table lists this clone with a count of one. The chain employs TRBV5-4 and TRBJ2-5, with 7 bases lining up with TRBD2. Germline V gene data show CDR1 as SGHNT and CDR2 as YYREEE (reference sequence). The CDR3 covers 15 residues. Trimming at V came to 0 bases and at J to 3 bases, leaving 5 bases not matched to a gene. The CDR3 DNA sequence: TGTGCCAGCAGCTTGGAGCTTCGGGGGGAAGAGACCCAGTACTTC. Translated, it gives CASSLELRGEETQYF.

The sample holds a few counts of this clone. CDR3 DNA: TGTGCCAGCAGCTTAGTGCGGGATGAGGAGAATGGCTACACCTTC. This translates into CASSLVRDEENGYTF. This chain links TRBV11-2 with TRBJ1-2; D is unresolved. The CDR3 has 15 amino acids. V was shortened by 1 base and J by 6 bases, with 15 bases between the two germline ends. Germline-derived CDR1 and CDR2 are SGHAT and FQNNGV. The full variable domain, rest sourced from reference TRBV11-2 and TRBJ1-2, is EAGVAQSPRYKIIEKRQSVAFWCNPISGHATLYWYQQILGQGPKLLIQFQNNGVVDDSQLPKDRFSAERLKGVDSTLKIQPAKLEDSAVYLCASSLVRDEENGYTFGSGTRLTVV.

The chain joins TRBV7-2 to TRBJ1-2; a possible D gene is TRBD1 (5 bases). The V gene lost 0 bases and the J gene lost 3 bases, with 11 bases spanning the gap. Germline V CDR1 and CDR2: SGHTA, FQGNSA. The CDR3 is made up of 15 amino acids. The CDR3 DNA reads TGTGCCAGCAGCTTAGCGCCGGCGACAGACTATGGCTACACCTTC. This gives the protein CASSLAPATDYGYTF.

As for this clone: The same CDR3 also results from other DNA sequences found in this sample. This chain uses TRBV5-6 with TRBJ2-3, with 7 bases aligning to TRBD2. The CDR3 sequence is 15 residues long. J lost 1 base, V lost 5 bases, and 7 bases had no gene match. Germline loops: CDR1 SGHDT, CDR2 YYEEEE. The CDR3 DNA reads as TGTGCCAGCAGTTCCGGGGGAGGGGGCACAGATACGCAGTATTTT. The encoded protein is CASSSGGGGTDTQYF.

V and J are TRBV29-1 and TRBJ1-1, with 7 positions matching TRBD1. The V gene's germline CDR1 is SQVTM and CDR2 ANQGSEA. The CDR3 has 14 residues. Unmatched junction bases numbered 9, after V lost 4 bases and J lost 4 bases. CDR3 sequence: CSVGSGTASTEAFF. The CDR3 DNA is TGCAGCGTTGGGTCCGGGACAGCGAGCACTGAAGCTTTCTTT.

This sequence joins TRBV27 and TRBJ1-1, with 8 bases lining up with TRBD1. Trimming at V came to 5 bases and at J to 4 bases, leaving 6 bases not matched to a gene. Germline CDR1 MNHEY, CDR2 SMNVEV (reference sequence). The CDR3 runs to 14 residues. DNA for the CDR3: TGTGCCAGCAGTCAGGGGGCTTGGAGCACTGAAGCTTTCTTT. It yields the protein CASSQGAWSTEAFF.

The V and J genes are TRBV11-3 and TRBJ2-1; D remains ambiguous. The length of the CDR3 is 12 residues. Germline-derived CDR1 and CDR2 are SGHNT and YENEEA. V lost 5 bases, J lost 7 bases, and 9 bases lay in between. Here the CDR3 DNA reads TGTGCCAGCAGCCCGAGGTCGAATGAGCAGTTCTTC. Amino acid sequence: CASSPRSNEQFF.

CDR3 in amino acids: CASSPRQGAYNEQFF. The CDR3, as DNA: TGCGCCAGCAGCCCCCGACAGGGGGCCTACAATGAGCAGTTCTTC. The rearrangement links TRBV5-1 to TRBJ2-1, with 9 bases lining up with TRBD1. V lost 4 bases to trimming and J lost 2 bases; unmatched junction nucleotides: 4. The CDR3 has 15 amino acids. Germline loops: CDR1 SGHRS, CDR2 YFSETQ. Drawing the rest from reference TRBV5-1 and TRBJ2-1, the complete variable domain is KAGVTQTPRYLIKTRGQQVTLSCSPISGHRSVSWYQQTPGQGLQFLFEYFSETQRNKGNFPGRFSGRQFSNSRSEMNVSTLELGDSALYLCASSPRQGAYNEQFFGPGTRLTVL.

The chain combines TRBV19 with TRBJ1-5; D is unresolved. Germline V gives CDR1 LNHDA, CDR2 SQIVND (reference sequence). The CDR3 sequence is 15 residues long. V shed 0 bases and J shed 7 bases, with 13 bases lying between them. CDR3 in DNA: TGTGCCAGTAGTATAGATTTGGGGAGGCTGCAGCCCCAGCATTTT. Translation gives CASSIDLGRLQPQHF.

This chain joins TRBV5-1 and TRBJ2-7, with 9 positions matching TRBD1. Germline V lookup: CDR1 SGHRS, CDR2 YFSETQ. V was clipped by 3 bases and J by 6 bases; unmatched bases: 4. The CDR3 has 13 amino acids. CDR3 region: CASSWTGDGEQYF. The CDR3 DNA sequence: TGCGCCAGCAGCTGGACAGGGGATGGCGAGCAGTACTTC. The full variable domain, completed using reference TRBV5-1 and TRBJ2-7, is KAGVTQTPRYLIKTRGQQVTLSCSPISGHRSVSWYQQTPGQGLQFLFEYFSETQRNKGNFPGRFSGRQFSNSRSEMNVSTLELGDSALYLCASSWTGDGEQYFGPGTRLTVT.

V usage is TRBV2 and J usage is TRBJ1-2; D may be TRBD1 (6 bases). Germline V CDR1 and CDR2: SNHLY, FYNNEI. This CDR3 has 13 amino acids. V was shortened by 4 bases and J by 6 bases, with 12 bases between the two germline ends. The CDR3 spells CASSGQGIDGYTF. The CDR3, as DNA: TGTGCCAGCAGTGGGCAGGGGATCGATGGCTACACCTTC.

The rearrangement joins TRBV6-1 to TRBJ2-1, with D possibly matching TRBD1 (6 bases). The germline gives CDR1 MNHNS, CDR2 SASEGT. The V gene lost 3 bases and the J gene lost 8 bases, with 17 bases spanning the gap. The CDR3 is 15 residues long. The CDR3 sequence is CASSEGAGRGHEQFF. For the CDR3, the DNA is TGTGCCAGCAGTGAGGGTGCGGGCAGGGGCCATGAGCAGTTCTTC.

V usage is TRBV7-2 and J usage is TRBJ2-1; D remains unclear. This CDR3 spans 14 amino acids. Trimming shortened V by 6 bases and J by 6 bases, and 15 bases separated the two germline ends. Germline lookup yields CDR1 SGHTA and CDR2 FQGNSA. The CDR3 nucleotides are TGTGCCAGCAGAGGTCTGGGCCCCTCCAATGAGCAGTTCTTC. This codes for CASRGLGPSNEQFF.

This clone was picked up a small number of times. CDR3 nucleotide sequence: TGTGCCAGCAGTGAAATGGGGGGCTCTGGAAACACCATATATTTT. Translating it yields CASSEMGGSGNTIYF. The chain couples TRBV2 to TRBJ1-3; weak D call: TRBD1 (5 bases). V was clipped by 2 bases and J by 0 bases, with 8 bases between them. Germline V lookup: CDR1 SNHLY, CDR2 FYNNEI. There are 15 residues in the CDR3.

CDR3 nucleotides: TGTGCCAGCAGCGTAGCTGCGGGGGCAACTTCAGATACGCAGTATTTT. Its translation is CASSVAAGATSDTQYF. V and J are TRBV9 and TRBJ2-3; TRBD2 is a possible D gene (7 bases). Looked up from germline, CDR1 is SGDLS and CDR2 is YYNGEE. The ends were cut back, 0 bases at V and 4 bases at J, with 15 bases in the middle. This CDR3 is 16 amino acids long.

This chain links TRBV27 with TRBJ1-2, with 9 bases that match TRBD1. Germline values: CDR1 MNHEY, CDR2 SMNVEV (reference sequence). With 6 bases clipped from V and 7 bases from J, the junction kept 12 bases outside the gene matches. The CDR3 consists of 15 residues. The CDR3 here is CASRSLGTGLVGYTF. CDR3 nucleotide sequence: TGTGCCAGCAGATCGCTTGGGACAGGGTTGGTTGGCTACACCTTC.

CDR3 amino acids: CASSQGQLGGYTF. In nucleotides, the CDR3 is TGTGCCAGCAGCCAAGGACAGTTGGGTGGCTACACCTTC. This chain uses TRBV4-2 with TRBJ1-2, with a possible D match to TRBD1 (5 bases). Germline V gene data show CDR1 as LGHNA and CDR2 as YNFKEQ. This CDR3 contains 13 residues. Trimming shortened V by 1 base and J by 7 bases, and 10 bases separated the two germline ends.

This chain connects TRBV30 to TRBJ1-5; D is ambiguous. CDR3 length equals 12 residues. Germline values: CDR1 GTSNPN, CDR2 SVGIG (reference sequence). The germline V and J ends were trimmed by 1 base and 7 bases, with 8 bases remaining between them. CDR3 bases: TGTGCCTGGAGTGGAGGGTCCCAGCCCCAGCATTTT. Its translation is CAWSGGSQPQHF.

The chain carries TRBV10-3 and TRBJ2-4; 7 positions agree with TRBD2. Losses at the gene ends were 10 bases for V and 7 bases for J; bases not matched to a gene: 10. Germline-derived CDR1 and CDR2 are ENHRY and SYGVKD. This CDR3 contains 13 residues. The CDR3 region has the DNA TGTGCCACCCTATCTAGCGGCGCGAACATTCAGTACTTC. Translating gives CATLSSGANIQYF.

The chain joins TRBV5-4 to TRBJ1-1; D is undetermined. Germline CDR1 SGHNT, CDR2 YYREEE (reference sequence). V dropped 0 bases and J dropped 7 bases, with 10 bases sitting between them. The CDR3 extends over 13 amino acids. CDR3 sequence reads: CASSLGLPGEAFF. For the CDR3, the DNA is TGTGCCAGCAGCTTGGGCCTGCCGGGTGAAGCTTTCTTT.

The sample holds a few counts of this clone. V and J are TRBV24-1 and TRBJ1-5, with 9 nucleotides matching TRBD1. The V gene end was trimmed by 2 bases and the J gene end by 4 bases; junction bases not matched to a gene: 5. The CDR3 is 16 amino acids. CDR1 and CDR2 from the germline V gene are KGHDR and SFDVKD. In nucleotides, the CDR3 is TGTGCCACCAGTGATTGGATGGGACAGGGTAATCAGCCCCAGCATTTT. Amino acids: CATSDWMGQGNQPQHF.